This T cell receptor (beta chain) comes out of a study of T cells in Graves' hyperthyroidism and ophthalmopathy. The study's findings and limits: Most expanded thyroid clonotypes above 0.001 recurred in blood. Prediction of ophthalmopathy progression came a median around 6 months pre-onset. Separation of ophthalmopathy from stable hyperthyroidism was achieved by a 13 V-J model.

The CDR3 has 17 amino acids. V was clipped by 2 bases and J by 9 bases, with 20 bases between them. CDR1 and CDR2 from the germline V gene are SGHTA and FQGNSA. The CDR3 regions of TCR beta were amplified from RNA transcripts. Using the HTBI primer set, a first-round RT-PCR was run on the TCR CDR3. A single record per CDR3 protein comes from TCRdb applying MiXCR to the multiplex PCR reads. The table shows over 650,000 distinct CDR3 sequences, with about 45% occurring only once. On this clonotype: What it recognizes is unknown.

This TCR came from an adult man with Graves' disease, either hyperthyroidism or ophthalmopathy (not recorded which). The chain employs TRBV7-2 and TRBJ1-6; no clear D gene. The sample consisted of peripheral blood or thyroid tissue (not recorded which). CDR3 sequence (DNA): TGTGCCAGCAGCTTACAGCGGAACTTAGATTTCGGTTCACCCCTCCACTTT. Its protein product is CASSLQRNLDFGSPLHF.